Described below is a single T cell receptor beta chain sequence and its context. Its antigen is not known. Patients newly diagnosed with hyperthyroidism, under 2 months' duration, were aged 18 to 65, the study reports. The data are from a study of Graves' ophthalmopathy and Graves' hyperthyroidism. Whole-study context: Stable hyperthyroidism meant no progression to ophthalmopathy within 18 months of follow-up. Study outcomes and limitations: Using 13 signatures, a model distinguished ophthalmopathy from stable hyperthyroidism, reaching around 90% sensitivity and 81.08% specificity. Detected in blood as well were most expanded thyroid clonotypes with frequency above 0.001.

TCR beta CDR3 regions were amplified from RNA transcripts. HTBI primers served in a first-round RT-PCR, which a second-round multiplex PCR followed. TCRdb re-analysed the multiplex PCR reads in MiXCR, keeping a single row per CDR3 protein. Among roughly 600,000 distinct CDR3 sequences listed, about 35% were seen once. The CDR3 loop spans 16 amino acids. Germline assignment: CDR1 DFQATT and CDR2 SNEGSKA (reference sequence). The chain joins TRBV20-1 to TRBJ2-5; TRBD2 matches at 14 bases. The DNA end is more similar to TRBJ2-1, so the J call may be wrong. The source material was peripheral blood or thyroid tissue (not recorded which). The source is an adult man with Graves' hyperthyroidism. This CDR3 reads CSAPGLAGGSYNEQFF. The DNA of the CDR3 is TGCAGTGCCCCCGGACTAGCGGGAGGCTCCTACAATGAGCAGTTCTTC.